The T cell receptor (beta chain) described here comes from a study of beta chain features in type 1 diabetes (dated by TCRdb to between 2018 and 2020). Looking at the study overall: Patients and healthy donors did not differ in mean age, gender distribution, total cell number or subset yield. Naive and central memory subsets were obtained from all 28 donors, but regulatory and stem cell-like memory subsets were isolated from only 8 patients and roughly 8 healthy donors. A total of 107,917,701 sorted cells were examined across all samples, and RNA yield correlated strongly with the number of cells per subset. In the study, TCRB repertoires of sorted circulating CD4+ T cell subsets from recently diagnosed type 1 diabetes patients were compared with those of matched healthy donors. The investigation overall reported the following: PCR might favor shorter templates, but patient and control samples were amplified and corrected together, so any skew would affect both groups equally. Type 1 diabetes patients showed a moderate but significant shortening of TCRB CDR3 length in all four CD4+ subsets. Naive, central memory and regulatory TCRB repertoires appeared to be more similar among patients than among healthy donors. Because small numbers of individuals were included in the HLA sub-analyses, any influence of HLA type on TCRB rearrangement was left unresolved. Because cDNA rather than genomic DNA was sequenced, highly expressing activated cells could have been over-represented, although no difference in activation and CD3 levels was found between groups. Patients with type 1 diabetes made fewer insertions and deleted more nucleotides at VDJ recombination sites, implying thymic rearrangement abnormalities.

A single peripheral blood draw of around 100 mL on average was collected from each donor into heparinised tubes. A BD FACSAria II and a panel including CD45RO, CCR7, CD25, CD127, CD95 and CD27 were used to sort naive, central memory, regulatory and stem cell-like memory CD4+ T cells. Every sorted population had a purity above 95%. Right away, PBMCs were isolated by Lymphoprep density gradient centrifugation and were stained directly, with no culture step. To minimize batch effects, samples were stained and sorted in pairs, one healthy donor with one patient per experiment. V sheds 1 base and J sheds 2 bases, leaving 6 bases between their ends. CDR1 GTSNPN and CDR2 SVGIG were looked up in the germline V gene (reference sequence). The CDR3 sequence holds 13 residues, the cysteine and phenylalanine included. The entry retains the CDR3 DNA only, 39 bases that are in frame from base 1. Worth noting for this clone: Its antigen remains undetermined. The record has no base qualities; no much larger clone is one base away. Within the sample, other DNA sequences also encode this same CDR3.

The entire amount of isolated RNA was reverse transcribed using the High Capacity cDNA Reverse Transcription Kit, so the sequenced TCRB transcripts were expressed ones. Deep immunoSEQ sequencing was applied to naive, central memory and regulatory T cell samples, giving an average of about 3.4 million total reads per sample. After sorted cells were lysed in RLT buffer, RNA was extracted with DNase-treated RNeasy Micro or Mini kits, with the choice depending on cell number. To prevent cross-contamination, each cell subset was processed individually, whereas patient and healthy donor samples were processed jointly. The immunoSEQ multiplex PCR was used to amplify TCRB sequences from cDNA, generating 87-bp fragments that spanned the CDR3 region. The amplicons were sequenced using the Illumina HiSeq platform. On the authors' methods: PCR bias was computationally corrected using synthetic template baselines, reads within Hamming distance 2 were collapsed, and singletons that could not be merged were discarded. Reads were aligned against IMGT so that V, D and J genes, CDR3 length and insertions or deletions at six rearrangement sites could be assigned. Clonotype counts were normalized to sorted cell number within each subset before computing true diversity and Gini coefficients with the tcR R package. The overlap coefficient, calculated on TCRB nucleotide sequences, was used to measure repertoire sharing. In TCRdb, the immuneACCESS table is reduced to in-frame sequences with V and J assigned. These tables do not hold every clone; where another copy was compared, an unresolved V gene accounts for under half, and the others remain unexplained. V, J and clone size are taken as reported in that table, and D and trimming were inferred from the DNA itself. The sample table shows roughly 300,000 clones, and around 15% are seen once. Approximately 7% of the sample is in the top ten clones.

The sample comprised central memory CD4+ T cells from blood. The chain is encoded by TRBV30 joined to TRBJ1-5; matching of 5 bases hints at TRBD1 as the D gene. This clonotype was obtained from a man aged 30 to 39 in good health. The DNA sequence is as follows: TGTGCCTGGAGTGGGGGGGGCAATCAGCCCCAGCATTTT. This encodes CAWSGGGNQPQHF.